Listed below are T cell receptor beta chains from one sample, sequenced in a study of glioma-infiltrating T cells. TCRdb recomputed calls from the multiplex PCR reads with MiXCR, one row per CDR3 protein. This table holds about 190,000 distinct CDR3 sequences, approximately 30% found once. Sequenced material: glioma tissue, nonneoplastic brain tissue, or PBMCs (not recorded which). Receptor source: a human donor with low-grade glioma or glioblastoma, undergoing nonglioma brain surgery, or in good health (not recorded which). CDR3s include the opening cysteine and the closing phenylalanine or tryptophan. Fields, in order: CDR3 DNA, CDR3 protein, clone size, V gene, J gene, D gene, CDR3 length. D genes are given only for firm matches. Clone size is shown for a subset of rows, as once, few, many or a class of expanded clone.

TGTGCCAGCTTAATGACAGCGAACACTGAAGCTTTCTTT,CASLMTANTEAFF,many,TRBV18,TRBJ1-1,NA,13
TGTGCCAGCAGAGATCGAGGGCCCGGGGAGCTGTTTTTT,CASRDRGPGELFF,NA,TRBV28,TRBJ2-2,NA,13
TGTGCCAGCAGTGAAGTGATCGGGACTAGCGGGACAGATACGCAGTATTTT,CASSEVIGTSGTDTQYF,many,TRBV2,TRBJ2-3,TRBD2,17
TGCAGCGTTGAGTTTTTCACAGATACGCAGTATTTT,CSVEFFTDTQYF,many,TRBV29-1,TRBJ2-3,NA,12
TGTGCCACCAGTGGAGATCGTCGGCGGACCACAGATACGCAGTATTTT,CATSGDRRRTTDTQYF,once,TRBV15,TRBJ2-3,NA,16
TGTGCCAGCAGTTACAGGGACTCGGGCGAGCAGTACTTC,CASSYRDSGEQYF,NA,TRBV6-2/TRBV6-3,TRBJ2-7,NA,13
TGTGCCAGCAGCAGACAGGGGAACACCGGGGAGCTGTTTTTT,CASSRQGNTGELFF,many,TRBV7-2,TRBJ2-2,TRBD1,14
TGCGTCAGCAGCTTGGGACGAGCGGCGAACACCGGGGAGCTGTTTTTT,CVSSLGRAANTGELFF,NA,TRBV5-1,TRBJ2-2,NA,16
TGTGCCAGCTCCAGGGGGACAGGGGAGTCCTACGAGCAGTACTTC,CASSRGTGESYEQYF,many,TRBV11-3,TRBJ2-7,TRBD1,15
TGTGCCAGCAGTTTGGGGAACGAAGCTTTCTTT,CASSLGNEAFF,many,TRBV12-3/TRBV12-4,TRBJ1-1,NA,11
TGTGCCAGCAGCTTAGGTCCAGGTATGGACACTGAAGCTTTCTTT,CASSLGPGMDTEAFF,NA,TRBV7-2,TRBJ1-1,NA,15
TGTGCCAGCAGCTTAGAAGGGGTAGGCACAGATACGCAGTATTTT,CASSLEGVGTDTQYF,many,TRBV7-2,TRBJ2-3,NA,15
TGTGCCACACTAGCGGGAGATTGGGAGACCCAGTACTTC,CATLAGDWETQYF,few,TRBV2,TRBJ2-5,TRBD2,13
TGTGCCACCCAGGCCTATAGCAATCAGCCCCAGCATTTT,CATQAYSNQPQHF,many,TRBV24-1,TRBJ1-5,NA,13
TGTGCCAGCAGTTTAGTAGGGCGAGGACCGACACGGCACGAGCAGTACTTC,CASSLVGRGPTRHEQYF,many,TRBV27,TRBJ2-7,NA,17
TGTGCCAGCTCACTATTACCGGGACAGTCAAAGTCACCCCTCCACTTT,CASSLLPGQSKSPLHF,many,TRBV18,TRBJ1-6,TRBD1,16
TGTGCCTGGACAACCGGGACAGGGGTCTACGAGCAGTACTTC,CAWTTGTGVYEQYF,NA,TRBV30,TRBJ2-7,TRBD1,14
TGTGCTAGTGGTTTGGTAACTAGCGGGAGGGCGTCCTACAATGAGCAGTTCTTC,CASGLVTSGRASYNEQFF,few,TRBV12-5,TRBJ2-1,TRBD2,18
TGTGCCAGTAGTATTCAGGGAGATGAAAAACTGTTTTTT,CASSIQGDEKLFF,many,TRBV19,TRBJ1-4,NA,13
TGTGCCAGCAGTACAGGGGCCACAGATACGCAGTATTTT,CASSTGATDTQYF,many,TRBV25-1,TRBJ2-3,TRBD1,13
TGTGCCACCCGTCTCGGGAGTGAGCAGTTCTTC,CATRLGSEQFF,many,TRBV7-2,TRBJ2-1,NA,11
TGTGCCAGCAGTTACCCGACTAGCGCCTCCTACAATGAGCAGTTCTTC,CASSYPTSASYNEQFF,few,TRBV6-5,TRBJ2-1,TRBD2,16
TGTGCCACCAGTCCCTGGACCGGGACAGACCCGGGACTAGCGGGAGTGGGGACCCAGTACTTC,CATSPWTGTDPGLAGVGTQYF,NA,TRBV24-1,TRBJ2-5,TRBD2,21
TGTGCCAGCAGTCATGGAGTGGGGGCAGATACGCAGTATTTT,CASSHGVGADTQYF,NA,TRBV12-3/TRBV12-4,TRBJ2-3,NA,14
TGTGCCAGCAGCCAAGGACAGGGTGGGGAGTTCTTC,CASSQGQGGEFF,many,TRBV3-1,TRBJ2-1,TRBD1,12
TGTGCCAGCAGCTTAGGAGGGGATGGACGCACCTTC,CASSLGGDGRTF,few,TRBV13,TRBJ1-2,NA,12
TGTGCCAGCAGTGACCCCAGGGGAGAGACCCAGTACTTC,CASSDPRGETQYF,NA,TRBV2,TRBJ2-5,NA,13
TGTGCCAGCAGCCAAGACAGGGGCACAGATACGCAGTATTTT,CASSQDRGTDTQYF,many,TRBV6-1,TRBJ2-3,TRBD1,14
TGTGCCAGCAGCTTGGAAACTTTCACCGGGGAGCTGTTTTTT,CASSLETFTGELFF,NA,TRBV12-3/TRBV12-4,TRBJ2-2,NA,14
TGTGCCAGCAACCTGCAGCGGGGCTACGAGCAGTACTTC,CASNLQRGYEQYF,many,TRBV7-2,TRBJ2-7,TRBD2,13
TGTGCCATCAGTGAAGGCTGGACTAGCGGGAGAAATGCAGATACGCAGTATTTT,CAISEGWTSGRNADTQYF,few,TRBV10-3,TRBJ2-3,TRBD2,18
TGTGCCAGCAGTTTAACTCCAGGAGGGACAGGCATGAACACTGAAGCTTTCTTT,CASSLTPGGTGMNTEAFF,few,TRBV27,TRBJ1-1,TRBD1,18
TGTGCCAGCAGTTACTCGCGGGAGAGCACAGATACGCAGTATTTT,CASSYSRESTDTQYF,many,TRBV6-6,TRBJ2-3,TRBD2,15
TGCGCCAGCAGCCAAGCTTTAGCAGGGGGGTCTGAAGCTTTCTTT,CASSQALAGGSEAFF,NA,TRBV4-3,TRBJ1-1,TRBD1,15
TGCAGTGCTAGGGGAGGGGCCAGTGGCTACACCTTC,CSARGGASGYTF,many,TRBV20-1,TRBJ1-2,NA,12
TGTGCCAGCAGTCCCGGGACACCATACAATGAGCAGTTCTTC,CASSPGTPYNEQFF,many,TRBV27,TRBJ2-1,NA,14
TGTGCCAGCAGCTTAGTCCGGGACCCCGCCTACGAGCAGTACTTC,CASSLVRDPAYEQYF,few,TRBV11-2,TRBJ2-7,NA,15
TGTGCCAGCAGTCGAGGTTTCCGAATCCAAGAGACCCAGTACTTC,CASSRGFRIQETQYF,many,TRBV6-2/TRBV6-3,TRBJ2-5,NA,15
TGTGCCAGCAGCCAGAGGACTAATAGCCACGAGCAGTACTTC,CASSQRTNSHEQYF,many,TRBV7-6,TRBJ2-7,NA,14
TGTGCCAGCAGCATTAACTCTGGGGCCAACGTCCTGACTTTC,CASSINSGANVLTF,many,TRBV3-1,TRBJ2-6,NA,14